The sequence of this TCR beta chain was determined in a study of neoadjuvant anti-PD-1 for oral cavity cancer (dated by TCRdb to about 2021). Broadly, across the study: Patients mostly received three to four biweekly doses of nivolumab at 3 mg/kg before curative-intent surgical resection. Patients who did not progress were given a fourth nivolumab dose at about day 43 and had definitive surgical resection on days 50-56. Under RECIST 1.1, a patient counted as a responder if showing complete response, partial response or stable disease, and as a non-responder if showing progression. There were 12 patients in the parent correlative cohort, and the response rate was more than 25%. The study at large found these results: Higher pretreatment blood Treg/Th17 ratios correlated with both higher pretreatment blood TCRbeta clonality and lower post-treatment tumor TCRbeta clonality. After neoadjuvant nivolumab, T cell clonality (Gini index) in PBMCs was significantly higher in non-responders than in responders. The TCR analyses had only three patients in each response group, and the authors called for validation in larger cohorts.

This clone was detected a few times. This receptor's antigen is unknown. Per-nucleotide qualities are absent, and no much larger clonotype sits a single base away. CDR1 and CDR2 (SGHNT, YYREEE) derive from the germline V gene (reference sequence). V loses 4 bases of germline sequence and J loses 1 base, and the interval between the two ends is 11 bases. Reading from cysteine to phenylalanine, the CDR3 counts 15 amino acids. Only the CDR3 portion is preserved as DNA: 45 bases, with reading frame beginning at the first base. The sample's time point label is to be understood as: after neoadjuvant nivolumab, at surgical resection. The patients had newly diagnosed stage II-IVA oral cavity squamous cell carcinoma and had not received any prior systemic or radiation treatment. The cohort was made up of patients with locally advanced, HPV-negative oral cavity squamous cell carcinoma. No culture maintenance or expansion was done, as the peripheral blood mononuclear cells went straight to analysis. Samples came from a longitudinal correlative study of a single-arm phase II trial of neoadjuvant nivolumab in oral cavity squamous cell carcinoma. Genomic DNA-based TCRbeta sequencing was performed on subject-matched pre- and post-treatment PBMCs and tumors from three responders and three non-responders. Peripheral blood mononuclear cells were collected once before nivolumab treatment and again after treatment, at the time of surgery. The Maxwell RSC DNA from Cells kit was used to extract genomic DNA from PBMCs.

PBMC libraries used mostly around 500 ng of input genomic DNA for deep sequencing, with six replicates per sample. The immunoSEQ hsTCRbeta kit was used to prepare TCRbeta libraries, following the manufacturer's instructions. The completed libraries were mixed into a single pool at 3 nM, then sequenced with an Illumina NovaSeq 6000 S4 flow cell. In the authors' own workflow: The immunoSEQ Analyzer was used for raw data preprocessing and quality control. The analysis was limited to productive rearrangements, and each clonotype was defined by a unique CDR3 amino acid sequence. Repertoire clonality was estimated as the Gini-Simpson index, which was calculated using the R package tcR. Gini indices were compared with Student's t test, and associations with tumor size change were assessed by Pearson correlation. As stored in TCRdb, this immuneACCESS dataset retains in-frame rearrangements with V and J assigned. A fraction of the clones does not appear; measured against another copy, unresolved V genes explain less than half of the discrepancy, and the remainder lacks a known reason. V and J calls plus clone size are reproduced from that table; the DNA served to infer D and trimming. For this sample there are about 14,000 clones; about 76% appear just once. Together, the top ten hold 2.5% to 3% of the sample.

The TCR comes from a person aged 40 to 85 with oral cavity squamous cell carcinoma. The sequence links TRBV5-4 to TRBJ2-2; no D gene can be assigned with confidence. This specimen was PBMCs, taken after nivolumab (anti-PD-1) treatment. The CDR3 reads CASSLRAMNTGELFF. The nucleotide sequence reads TGTGCCAGCAGCCTCAGAGCCATGAACACCGGGGAGCTGTTTTTT.